This TCR beta chain was found in a study of human T cells and chemical hapten exposure. Across the study: Per-sample TCR yield variability stemmed mainly from small pooled library volume differences.

Indicated time point: pre-sensitization, week 0. This sample's treatment: therapeutic diphenylcyclopropenone sensitization with weekly scalp DPC. Suited to DPC and affected by alopecia, the donors ranged from 18 to 70 years old. V lost 2 bases, J lost 2 bases, and 3 bases lay in between. Germline CDR1 and CDR2: SQVTM and ANQGSEA. The CDR3 has 11 residues. This clonotype has at least ten counts. Using its own MiXCR run on the RACE reads, TCRdb lists one record per CDR3 protein. The top ten hold 2.9% of the sample, which has 180,000 or so distinct CDR3 sequences, around 30% seen once. The receptor's source is a woman in her 30s with alopecia areata. Some clones in this sample may be carry-over from other donors' samples. The chain couples TRBV29-1 to TRBJ1-2; no firm D call. The sample here was whole blood, taken in connection with sensitization to the hapten diphenylcyclopropenone (DPC). The CDR3 protein is CSVELNYGYTF. The CDR3 DNA follows: TGCAGCGTTGAACTGAACTATGGCTACACCTTC.